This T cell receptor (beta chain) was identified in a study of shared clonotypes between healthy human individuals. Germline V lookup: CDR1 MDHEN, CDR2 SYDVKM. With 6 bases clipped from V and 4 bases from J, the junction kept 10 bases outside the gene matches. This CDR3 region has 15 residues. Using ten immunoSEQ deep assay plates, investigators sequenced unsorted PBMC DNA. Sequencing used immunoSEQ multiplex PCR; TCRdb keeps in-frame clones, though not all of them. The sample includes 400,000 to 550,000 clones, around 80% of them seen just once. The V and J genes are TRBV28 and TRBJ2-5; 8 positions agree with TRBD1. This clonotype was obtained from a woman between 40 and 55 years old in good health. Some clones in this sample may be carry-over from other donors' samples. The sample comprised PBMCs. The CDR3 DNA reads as TGTGCCAGCAGCACACAGGGGGGAGTAAGAGAGACCCAGTACTTC. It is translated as CASSTQGGVRETQYF. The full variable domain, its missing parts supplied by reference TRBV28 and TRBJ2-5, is DVKVTQSSRYLVKRTGEKVFLECVQDMDHENMFWYRQDPGLGLRLIYFSYDVKMKEKGDIPEGYSVSREKKERFSLILESASTNQTSMYLCASSTQGGVRETQYFGPGTRLLVL.